A single sample is the source of the 9 T cell receptor beta chains below, sequenced in a study of cytomegalovirus exposure and HLA in healthy donors. Primers for the PCR totalled 60 Vbeta and 13 Jbeta. The repertoire was sequenced with immunoSEQ multiplex PCR; TCRdb's copy has only in-frame clones and lacks some. The repertoire holds some 200,000 clones, with about 79% as singletons. Sequencing used PBMCs. The receptor source for this set is a woman aged 45-59 years in good health and CMV-seronegative.

The chain uses TRBV21-1 and TRBJ2-7; the D call of TRBD1 is as the table states it, not checked on the DNA. TRBV21-1 represents a pseudogene. The CDR3 covers 13 residues. CDR3 residues: CANYGQGAEEQYF. The CDR3 coding sequence is TGTGCCAACTACGGACAGGGGGCTGAGGAGCAGTACTTC.

The genes are TRBV7-9 and TRBJ2-7, with 9 bases matching TRBD2. This CDR3 comprises 14 residues. Germline V gives CDR1 SEHNR, CDR2 FQNEAQ (reference sequence). V lost 7 bases to trimming and J lost 2 bases; unmatched junction nucleotides: 6. The CDR3 sequence is CASKGGTSTYEQYF. As DNA, the CDR3 is TGTGCCAGCAAAGGGGGGACTAGCACCTACGAGCAGTACTTC.

The rearrangement links TRBV2 to TRBJ2-5; 12 bases align to TRBD2. Trimming removed 8 bases from V and 5 bases from J; junction bases left unmatched: 12. CDR1 SNHLY and CDR2 FYNNEI come from the germline V gene. This CDR3 region has 16 residues. In DNA form, the CDR3 reads TGTGCCAGCGGAACTAGCGGGGGGCGAGGAGGGGAGACCCAGTACTTC. Its protein is CASGTSGGRGGETQYF.

CDR3 sequence: CASSLRQGNTGELFF. CDR3 nucleotide sequence: TGTGCCAGCAGCTTAAGACAGGGTAACACCGGGGAGCTGTTTTTT. This sequence joins TRBV11-2 and TRBJ2-2; TRBD1 aligns across 7 bases. The CDR3 runs 15 residues. V lost 2 bases, J lost 2 bases, and 2 bases stayed unmatched. Looked up from germline, CDR1 is SGHAT and CDR2 is FQNNGV.

The chain uses TRBV19 and TRBJ1-5, with TRBD1 matching 7 bases. Germline CDR1 and CDR2: LNHDA and SQIVND (reference sequence). The trim removed 8 bases at V and 6 bases at J, leaving 7 bases unmatched. The length of the CDR3 is 13 residues. CDR3 nucleotides: TGTGCCAGTCACGACAGGGTGGCTCAGCCCCAGCATTTT. Amino acids: CASHDRVAQPQHF.

The chain links TRBV15 to TRBJ2-6; D is ambiguous. CDR1 is LNHNV and CDR2 is YYDKDF in the germline V gene (reference sequence). The V end was cut by 2 bases, the J end by 2 bases, with 4 bases between. This CDR3 is 14 amino acids long. The CDR3 reads CATSRTPGANVLTF. The CDR3 nucleotides are TGTGCCACCAGCAGAACACCTGGGGCCAACGTCCTGACTTTC.

The CDR3 loop is CASSGEGRGAAFF. Here the CDR3 DNA reads TGTGCCAGTAGTGGAGAGGGTCGGGGGGCGGCTTTCTTT. This chain links TRBV19 with TRBJ1-1; D perhaps matches TRBD1 (6 bases). The CDR3 spans 13 residues. Trimming pared 5 bases from V and 11 bases from J, leaving 18 bases between. From germline, CDR1 is LNHDA and CDR2 SQIVND (reference sequence). Based on the CDR3 plus reference TRBV19 and TRBJ1-1, the full variable domain is DGGITQSPKYLFRKEGQNVTLSCEQNLNHDAMYWYRQDPGQGLRLIYYSQIVNDFQKGDIAEGYSVSREKKESFPLTVTSAQKNPTAFYLCASSGEGRGAAFFGQGTRLTVV.

The chain has TRBV28 and TRBJ2-2; D may be TRBD1 (5 bases). V was trimmed by 7 bases and J by 1 base, leaving 22 bases between them. CDR3 length equals 18 residues. Germline CDR1 and CDR2: MDHEN and SYDVKM. The CDR3 coding sequence is TGTGCCAGCATTAAGAGACAGATACTAAACTTGAACACCGGGGAGCTGTTTTTT. Translation: CASIKRQILNLNTGELFF. The whole variable domain, filled in from reference TRBV28 and TRBJ2-2, reads DVKVTQSSRYLVKRTGEKVFLECVQDMDHENMFWYRQDPGLGLRLIYFSYDVKMKEKGDIPEGYSVSREKKERFSLILESASTNQTSMYLCASIKRQILNLNTGELFFGEGSRLTVL.

CDR3: CASSSGGQGSYEQYF. In DNA, the CDR3 is TGTGCCAGTAGTAGTGGAGGACAGGGGTCCTACGAGCAGTACTTC. The rearrangement links TRBV19 to TRBJ2-7, with 9 bases matching TRBD1. Trimming took 4 bases from V and 1 from J; bases not matched to a gene: 5. The CDR3 length is 15 residues. Germline V lookup: CDR1 LNHDA, CDR2 SQIVND (reference sequence).